Listed below are T cell receptor beta chains from one sample, sequenced in a study of OX40 agonist ivuxolimab in advanced cancers. Here immunoSEQ multiplex PCR was the method, and the copy in TCRdb shows in-frame clones only, minus some. Of about 68,000 clones listed, 65% to 90% are singletons. Sequencing used CD4+ or CD8+ T cells sorted from blood, obtained in a trial of the OX40 agonist ivuxolimab. The receptors here all came from an adult with an advanced solid tumor such as melanoma, head and neck, liver or kidney cancer. CDR3s include the opening cysteine and the closing phenylalanine or tryptophan. Fields, in order: CDR3 length, D gene, J gene, clone size, V gene, CDR3 protein, CDR3 DNA. D genes are given only for firm matches. The size entry is marked missing in some rows and otherwise reads once, few, many or a size class.

>15|NA|TRBJ2-6|once|TRBV19
CASKGAGVGANVLTF
TGTGCCAGTAAAGGAGCAGGGGTTGGGGCCAACGTCCTGACTTTC
>16|TRBD1|TRBJ1-4|NA|TRBV19
CASSRSNRGSNEKLFF
TGTGCCAGTAGTCGATCCAACAGGGGCTCGAATGAAAAACTGTTTTTT
>15|NA|TRBJ1-1|once|TRBV7-9
CASSFLQGSNTEAFF
TGTGCCAGCAGCTTCCTCCAGGGGTCGAACACTGAAGCTTTCTTT
>14|TRBD1|TRBJ1-1|NA|TRBV7-9
CAGSLGQGSTEAFF
TGTGCCGGCAGCTTAGGACAGGGTTCCACTGAAGCTTTCTTT
>20|NA|TRBJ1-5|few|TRBV4-1
CASSQALRTQVNPTTEPQHF
TGCGCCAGCAGCCAAGCCCTTAGAACACAGGTCAATCCAACAACGGAGCCCCAGCATTTT
>14|TRBD1|TRBJ2-7|NA|TRBV10-3
CAISAGTADPEQYF
TGTGCCATCAGTGCTGGGACAGCGGACCCCGAGCAGTACTTC
>16|TRBD1|TRBJ1-6|NA|TRBV19
CASRTLGQGEHSPLHF
TGTGCCAGTAGAACCCTGGGACAGGGTGAGCATTCACCCCTCCACTTT
>15|TRBD2|TRBJ2-5|NA|TRBV6-6
CASSYGSGGTETQYF
TGTGCCAGCAGTTACGGTAGCGGGGGGACAGAGACCCAGTACTTC
>16|TRBD2|TRBJ2-7|NA|TRBV28
CASSPGTSGRSYEQYF
TGTGCCAGCAGTCCCGGGACTAGCGGGCGATCCTACGAGCAGTACTTC
>16|NA|TRBJ2-5|once|TRBV18
CASSPPRGSNQETQYF
TGTGCCAGCTCACCCCCTCGTGGCAGCAATCAAGAGACCCAGTACTTC